The sample holds a few counts of the clone carrying this T cell receptor (beta chain). Its specificity is not known. TCRdb independently ran MiXCR on the 5' RACE reads; one entry per CDR3 protein. The sample has approximately 400,000 distinct CDR3 sequences, more than 25% seen once; the top ten hold roughly 0.9%. These data belong to a study of CD8 T cells in ankylosing spondylitis. Points from the study as a whole: CD8+ cells made up the disease-linked clones, which were relatively rare in peripheral blood. In ankylosing spondylitis blood, a motif of roughly 8 highly homologous TCR beta variants appeared characteristic. Past studies reported some motif variants in reactive arthritis synovial fluid and blood.

V was shortened by 0 bases and J by 8 bases, with 14 bases between the two germline ends. Germline V lookup: CDR1 SGHNT, CDR2 YENEEA. This CDR3 is built from 15 residues. V gene TRBV11-3 combines with J gene TRBJ2-1; perhaps TRBD1 as D (5 bases). This TCR was recovered from a male donor with ankylosing spondylitis. The sequenced sample consisted of blood, either unsorted or a sorted T cell fraction (not recorded which). The CDR3 reads CASSLEGLQGDEQFF. CDR3 nucleotides: TGTGCCAGCAGCTTAGAGGGGCTACAAGGGGATGAGCAGTTCTTC.